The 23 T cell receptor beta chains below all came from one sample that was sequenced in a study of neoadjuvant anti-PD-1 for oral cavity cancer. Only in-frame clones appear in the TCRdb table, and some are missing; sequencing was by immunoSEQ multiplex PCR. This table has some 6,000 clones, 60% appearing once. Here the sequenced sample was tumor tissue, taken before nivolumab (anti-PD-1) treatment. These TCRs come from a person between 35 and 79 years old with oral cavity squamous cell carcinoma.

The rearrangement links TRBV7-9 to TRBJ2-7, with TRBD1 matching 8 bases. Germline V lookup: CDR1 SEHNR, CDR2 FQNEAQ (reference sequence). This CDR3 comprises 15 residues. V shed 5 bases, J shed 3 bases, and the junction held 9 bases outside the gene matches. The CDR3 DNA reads TGTGCCAGCAGCCCGAGGGGGACAGGAATCTACGAGCAGTACTTC. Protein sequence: CASSPRGTGIYEQYF.

The CDR3 loop is CASSLDRVLGYSNQPQHF. The CDR3 DNA sequence: TGTGCCAGCTCACTCGACAGGGTCCTGGGTTATAGCAATCAGCCCCAGCATTTT. The chain recombines TRBV18 with TRBJ1-5, with 7 nucleotides matching TRBD1. V lost 4 bases and J lost 0; bases outside the gene matches: 12. This CDR3 has 18 amino acids. Per the germline V gene, CDR1 is KGHSH and CDR2 is LQKENI.

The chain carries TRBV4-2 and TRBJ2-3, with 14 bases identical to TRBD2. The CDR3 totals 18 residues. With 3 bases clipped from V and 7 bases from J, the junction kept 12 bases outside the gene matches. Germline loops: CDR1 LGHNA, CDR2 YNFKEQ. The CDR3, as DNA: TGTGCCAGCAGCCACGGTGGGCCGACTAGCGGGGGGGCCTATACGCAGTATTTT. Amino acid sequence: CASSHGGPTSGGAYTQYF.

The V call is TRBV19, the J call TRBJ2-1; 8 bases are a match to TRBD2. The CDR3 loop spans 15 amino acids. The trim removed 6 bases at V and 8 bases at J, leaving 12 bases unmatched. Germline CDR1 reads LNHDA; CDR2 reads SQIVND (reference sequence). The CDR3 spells CASRISGVLRDEQFF. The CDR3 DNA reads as TGTGCCAGTAGGATTAGCGGGGTCCTTCGGGATGAGCAGTTCTTC.

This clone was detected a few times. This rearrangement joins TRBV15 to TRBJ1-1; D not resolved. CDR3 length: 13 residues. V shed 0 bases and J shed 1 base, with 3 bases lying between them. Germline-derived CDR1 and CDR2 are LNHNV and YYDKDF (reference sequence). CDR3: CATSRDRNTEAFF. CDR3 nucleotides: TGTGCCACCAGCAGAGACAGGAACACTGAAGCTTTCTTT.

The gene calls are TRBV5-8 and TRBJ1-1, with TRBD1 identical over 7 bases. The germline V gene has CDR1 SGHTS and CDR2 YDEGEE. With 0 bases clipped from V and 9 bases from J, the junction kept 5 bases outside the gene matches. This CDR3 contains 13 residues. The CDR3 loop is CASSLDRGRKAFF. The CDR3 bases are TGTGCCAGCAGCTTGGACAGGGGAAGGAAAGCTTTCTTT.

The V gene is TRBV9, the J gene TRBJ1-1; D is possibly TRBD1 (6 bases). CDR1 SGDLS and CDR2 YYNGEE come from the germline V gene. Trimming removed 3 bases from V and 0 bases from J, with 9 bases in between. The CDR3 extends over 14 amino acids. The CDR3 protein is CASSGTVMNTEAFF. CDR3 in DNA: TGTGCCAGCAGCGGGACAGTAATGAACACTGAAGCTTTCTTT.

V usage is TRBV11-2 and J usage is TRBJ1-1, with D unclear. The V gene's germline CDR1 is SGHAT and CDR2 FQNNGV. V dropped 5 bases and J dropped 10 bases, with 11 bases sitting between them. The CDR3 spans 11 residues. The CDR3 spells CASSPRTGAFF. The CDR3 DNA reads TGTGCCAGCAGCCCTCGGACGGGAGCTTTCTTT. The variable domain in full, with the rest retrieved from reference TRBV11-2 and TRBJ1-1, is EAGVAQSPRYKIIEKRQSVAFWCNPISGHATLYWYQQILGQGPKLLIQFQNNGVVDDSQLPKDRFSAERLKGVDSTLKIQPAKLEDSAVYLCASSPRTGAFFGQGTRLTVV.

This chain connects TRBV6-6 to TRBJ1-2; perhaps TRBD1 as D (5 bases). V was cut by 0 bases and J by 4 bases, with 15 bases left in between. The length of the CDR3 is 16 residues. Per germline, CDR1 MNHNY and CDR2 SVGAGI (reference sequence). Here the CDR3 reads CASSYSGGPQGYGYTF. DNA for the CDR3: TGTGCCAGCAGTTACTCCGGGGGTCCGCAGGGCTATGGCTACACCTTC.

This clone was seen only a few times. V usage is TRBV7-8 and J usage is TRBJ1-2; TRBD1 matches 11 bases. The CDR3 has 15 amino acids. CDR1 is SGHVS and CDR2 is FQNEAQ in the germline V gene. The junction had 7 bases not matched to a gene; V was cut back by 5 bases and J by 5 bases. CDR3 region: CASSNRDRGFYGYTF. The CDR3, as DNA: TGTGCCAGCAGCAACAGGGACAGGGGGTTTTATGGCTACACCTTC.

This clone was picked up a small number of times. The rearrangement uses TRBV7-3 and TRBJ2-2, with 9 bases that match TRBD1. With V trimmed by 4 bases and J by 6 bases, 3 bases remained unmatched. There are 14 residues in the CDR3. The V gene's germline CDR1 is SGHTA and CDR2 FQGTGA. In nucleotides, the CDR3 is TGTGCCAGCAGCTCCGGGACAGGGCCCGGGGAGCTGTTTTTT. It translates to CASSSGTGPGELFF.

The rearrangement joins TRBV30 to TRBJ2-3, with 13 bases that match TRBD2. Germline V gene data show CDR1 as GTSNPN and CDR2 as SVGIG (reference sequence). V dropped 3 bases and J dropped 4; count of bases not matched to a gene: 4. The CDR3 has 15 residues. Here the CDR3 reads CAWSAGLAGADTQYF. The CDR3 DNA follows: TGTGCCTGGAGCGCTGGACTAGCGGGGGCAGATACGCAGTATTTT.

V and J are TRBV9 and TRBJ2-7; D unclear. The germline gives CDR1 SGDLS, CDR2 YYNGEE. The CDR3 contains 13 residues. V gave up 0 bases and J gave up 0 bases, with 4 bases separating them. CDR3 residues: CASSVADSYEQYF. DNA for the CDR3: TGTGCCAGCAGCGTAGCGGACTCCTACGAGCAGTACTTC.

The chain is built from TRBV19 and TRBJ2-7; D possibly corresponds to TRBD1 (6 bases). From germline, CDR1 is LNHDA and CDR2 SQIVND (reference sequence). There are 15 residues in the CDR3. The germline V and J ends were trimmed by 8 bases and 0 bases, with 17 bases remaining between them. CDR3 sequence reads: CASAPGHRSSYEQYF. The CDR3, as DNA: TGTGCCAGTGCTCCGGGACACAGGAGCTCCTACGAGCAGTACTTC. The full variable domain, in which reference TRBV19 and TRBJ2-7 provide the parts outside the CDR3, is DGGITQSPKYLFRKEGQNVTLSCEQNLNHDAMYWYRQDPGQGLRLIYYSQIVNDFQKGDIAEGYSVSREKKESFPLTVTSAQKNPTAFYLCASAPGHRSSYEQYFGPGTRLTVT.

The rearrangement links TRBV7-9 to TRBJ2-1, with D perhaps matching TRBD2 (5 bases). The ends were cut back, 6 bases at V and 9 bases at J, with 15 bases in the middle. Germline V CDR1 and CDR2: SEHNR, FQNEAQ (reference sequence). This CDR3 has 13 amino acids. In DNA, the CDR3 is TGTGCCAGCAGGTTAATACTAGGCAGTGAGCAGTTCTTC. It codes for CASRLILGSEQFF.

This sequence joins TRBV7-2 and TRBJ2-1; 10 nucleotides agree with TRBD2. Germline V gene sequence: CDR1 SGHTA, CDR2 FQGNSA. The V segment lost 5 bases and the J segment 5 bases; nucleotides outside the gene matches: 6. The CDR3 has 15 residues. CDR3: CASSVSSGSHNEQFF. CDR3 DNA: TGTGCCAGCAGCGTTTCTAGCGGGAGTCACAATGAGCAGTTCTTC.

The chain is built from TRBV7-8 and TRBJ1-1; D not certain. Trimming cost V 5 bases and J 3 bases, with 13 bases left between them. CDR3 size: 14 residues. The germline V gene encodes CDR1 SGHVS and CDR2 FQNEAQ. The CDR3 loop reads CASSPEGTHTEAFF. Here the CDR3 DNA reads TGTGCCAGCAGCCCAGAGGGAACGCACACTGAAGCTTTCTTT.

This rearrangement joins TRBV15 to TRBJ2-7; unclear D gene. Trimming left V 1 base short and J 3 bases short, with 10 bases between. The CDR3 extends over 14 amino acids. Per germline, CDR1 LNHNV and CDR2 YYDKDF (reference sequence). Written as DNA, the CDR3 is TGTGCCACCAGCAGAGCTACCGGTGGCTACGAGCAGTACTTC. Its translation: CATSRATGGYEQYF.

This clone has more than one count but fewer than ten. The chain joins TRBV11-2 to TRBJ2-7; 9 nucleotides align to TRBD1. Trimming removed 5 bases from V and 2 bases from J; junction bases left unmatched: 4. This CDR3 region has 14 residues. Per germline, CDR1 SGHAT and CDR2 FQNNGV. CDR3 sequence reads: CASSPGTGTYEQYF. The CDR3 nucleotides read TGTGCCAGCAGCCCCGGGACAGGGACCTACGAGCAGTACTTC.

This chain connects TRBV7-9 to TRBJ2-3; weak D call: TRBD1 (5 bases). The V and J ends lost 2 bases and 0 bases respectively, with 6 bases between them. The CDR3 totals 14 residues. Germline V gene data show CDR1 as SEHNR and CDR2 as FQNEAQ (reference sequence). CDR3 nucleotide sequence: TGTGCCAGCAGCTTACCAGGGAGCACAGATACGCAGTATTTT. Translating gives CASSLPGSTDTQYF.

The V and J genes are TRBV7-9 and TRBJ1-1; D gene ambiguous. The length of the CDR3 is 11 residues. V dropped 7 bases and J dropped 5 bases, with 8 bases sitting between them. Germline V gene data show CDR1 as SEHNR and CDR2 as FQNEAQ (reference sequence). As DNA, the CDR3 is TGTGCCAGCACCGGGGTGACTGAAGCTTTCTTT. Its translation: CASTGVTEAFF.

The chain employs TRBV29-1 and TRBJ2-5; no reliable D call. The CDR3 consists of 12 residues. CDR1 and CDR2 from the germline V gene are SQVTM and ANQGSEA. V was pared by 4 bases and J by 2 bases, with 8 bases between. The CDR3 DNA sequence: TGCAGCGTTGCACCGAATCAAGAGACCCAGTACTTC. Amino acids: CSVAPNQETQYF.

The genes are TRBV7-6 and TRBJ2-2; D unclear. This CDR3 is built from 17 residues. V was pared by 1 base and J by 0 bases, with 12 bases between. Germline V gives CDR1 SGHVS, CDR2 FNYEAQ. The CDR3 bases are TGTGCCAGCAGCTTAGGTAACAGTCCGACGAACACCGGGGAGCTGTTTTTT. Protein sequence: CASSLGNSPTNTGELFF.